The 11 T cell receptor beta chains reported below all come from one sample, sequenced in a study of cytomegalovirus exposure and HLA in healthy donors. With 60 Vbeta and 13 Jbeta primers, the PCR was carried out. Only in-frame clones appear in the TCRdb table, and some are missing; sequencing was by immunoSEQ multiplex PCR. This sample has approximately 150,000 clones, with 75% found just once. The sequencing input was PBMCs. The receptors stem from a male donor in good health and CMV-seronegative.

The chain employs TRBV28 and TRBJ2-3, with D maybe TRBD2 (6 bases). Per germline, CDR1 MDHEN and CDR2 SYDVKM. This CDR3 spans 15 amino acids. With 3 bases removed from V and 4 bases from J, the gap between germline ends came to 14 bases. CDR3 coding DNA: TGTGCCAGCAGTTTCAGTGGAGGGCGCGCAGATACGCAGTATTTT. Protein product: CASSFSGGRADTQYF.

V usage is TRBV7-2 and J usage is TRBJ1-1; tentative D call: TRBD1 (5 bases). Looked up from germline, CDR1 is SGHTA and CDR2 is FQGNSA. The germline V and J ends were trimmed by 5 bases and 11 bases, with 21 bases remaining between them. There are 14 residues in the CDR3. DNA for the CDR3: TGTGCCAGCAGCCTTCCTCCCGGGGGGAGGGAGGCTTTCTTT. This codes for CASSLPPGGREAFF. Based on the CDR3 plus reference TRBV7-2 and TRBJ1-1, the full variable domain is GAGVSQSPSNKVTEKGKDVELRCDPISGHTALYWYRQSLGQGLEFLIYFQGNSAPDKSGLPSDRFSAERTGGSVSTLTIQRTQQEDSAVYLCASSLPPGGREAFFGQGTRLTVV.

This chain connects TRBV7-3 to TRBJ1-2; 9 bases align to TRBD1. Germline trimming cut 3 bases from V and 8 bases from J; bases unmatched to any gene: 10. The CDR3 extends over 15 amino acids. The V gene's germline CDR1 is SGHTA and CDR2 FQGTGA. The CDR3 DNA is TGTGCCAGCAGCTTTTCCGGGACAGGGACGAGGGGCTACACCTTC. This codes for CASSFSGTGTRGYTF.

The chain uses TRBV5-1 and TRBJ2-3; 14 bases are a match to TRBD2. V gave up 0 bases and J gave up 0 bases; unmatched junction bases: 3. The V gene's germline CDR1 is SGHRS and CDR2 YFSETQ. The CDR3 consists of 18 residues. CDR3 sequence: CASSLGGLAGASTDTQYF. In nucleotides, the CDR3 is TGCGCCAGCAGCTTGGGGGGACTAGCGGGAGCTAGCACAGATACGCAGTATTTT.

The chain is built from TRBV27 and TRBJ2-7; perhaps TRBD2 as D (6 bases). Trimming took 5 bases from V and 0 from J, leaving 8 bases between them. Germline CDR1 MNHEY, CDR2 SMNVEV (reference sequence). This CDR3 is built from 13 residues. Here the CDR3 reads CASSRDSSYEQYF. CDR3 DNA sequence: TGTGCCAGCAGTCGGGACTCCTCCTACGAGCAGTACTTC.

Here the CDR3 DNA reads TGCGCCAGCAGCCCGCGGGGCCGGGACAGGGGTGGCGAGCAGTACTTC. Its translation is CASSPRGRDRGGEQYF. This sequence joins TRBV5-1 and TRBJ2-7, with TRBD1 identical over 10 bases. The V gene end was trimmed by 4 bases and the J gene end by 6 bases; junction bases not matched to a gene: 13. Germline V gene sequence: CDR1 SGHRS, CDR2 YFSETQ. CDR3 size: 16 residues.

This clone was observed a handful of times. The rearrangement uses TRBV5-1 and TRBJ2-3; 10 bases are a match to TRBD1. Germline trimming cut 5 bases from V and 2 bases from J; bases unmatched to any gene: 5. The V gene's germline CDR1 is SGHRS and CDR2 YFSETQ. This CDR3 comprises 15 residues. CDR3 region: CASRGTGDATDTQYF. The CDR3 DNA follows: TGCGCCAGCAGGGGGACAGGGGACGCCACAGATACGCAGTATTTT. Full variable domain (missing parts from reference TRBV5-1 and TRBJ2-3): KAGVTQTPRYLIKTRGQQVTLSCSPISGHRSVSWYQQTPGQGLQFLFEYFSETQRNKGNFPGRFSGRQFSNSRSEMNVSTLELGDSALYLCASRGTGDATDTQYFGPGTRLTVL.

CDR3 sequence: CASSIAGGPYNEQFF. CDR3 DNA sequence: TGTGCCAGCAGCATAGCGGGAGGGCCCTACAATGAGCAGTTCTTC. The rearrangement links TRBV9 to TRBJ2-1; 11 nucleotides line up with TRBD2. Germline V gives CDR1 SGDLS, CDR2 YYNGEE. The V and J ends lost 4 bases and 2 bases, in that order; junction bases with no gene match: 2. The length of the CDR3 is 15 residues.

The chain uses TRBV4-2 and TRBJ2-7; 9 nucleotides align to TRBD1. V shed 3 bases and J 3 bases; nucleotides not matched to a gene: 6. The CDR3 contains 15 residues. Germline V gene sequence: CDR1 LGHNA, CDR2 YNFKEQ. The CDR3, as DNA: TGTGCCAGCAGCCACCCGGGACAGGGAGGCTACGAGCAGTACTTC. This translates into CASSHPGQGGYEQYF.

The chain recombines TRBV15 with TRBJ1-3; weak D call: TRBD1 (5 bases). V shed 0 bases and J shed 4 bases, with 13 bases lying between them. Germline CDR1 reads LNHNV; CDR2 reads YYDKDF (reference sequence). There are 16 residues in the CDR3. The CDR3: CATSRDHGGVGNTIYF. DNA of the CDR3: TGTGCCACCAGCAGAGACCACGGGGGGGTCGGAAACACCATATATTTT.

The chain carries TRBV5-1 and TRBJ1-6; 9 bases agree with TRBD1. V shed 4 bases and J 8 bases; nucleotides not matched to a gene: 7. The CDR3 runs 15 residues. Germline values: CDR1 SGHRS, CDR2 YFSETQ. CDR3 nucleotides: TGCGCCAGCAGCCGGCGGACAGGGGAGGATTCACCCCTCCACTTT. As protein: CASSRRTGEDSPLHF. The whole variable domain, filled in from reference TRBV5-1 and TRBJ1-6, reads KAGVTQTPRYLIKTRGQQVTLSCSPISGHRSVSWYQQTPGQGLQFLFEYFSETQRNKGNFPGRFSGRQFSNSRSEMNVSTLELGDSALYLCASSRRTGEDSPLHFGNGTRLTVT.